One and the same sample provided the 16 T cell receptor beta chains below, sequenced in a study of cytomegalovirus exposure and HLA in healthy donors. Primers: 60 Vbeta forward and 13 Jbeta reverse. Assay used: immunoSEQ multiplex PCR; TCRdb lists only in-frame clones, some missing. The sample gives 200,000 or so clones, roughly 80% of which show up once; 0.22% is in the top ten. The sample consisted of PBMCs. The receptors shown here come from a girl aged 2 to 9 in good health and CMV-seronegative.

The rearrangement joins TRBV21-1 to TRBJ2-7; the table calls TRBD1, which could not be checked here. TRBV21-1 is a known pseudogene. The CDR3 extends over 14 amino acids. In nucleotides, the CDR3 is TGTGCCAGCAGCAAAACCTCAACAGTTTACGAGCAGTACTTC. Protein: CASSKTSTVYEQYF.

This sequence joins TRBV18 and TRBJ2-5; perhaps TRBD2 as D (5 bases). Germline V CDR1 and CDR2: KGHSH, LQKENI. The length of the CDR3 is 13 residues. V lost 5 bases to trimming and J lost 3 bases, with 10 bases between them. CDR3 residues: CASSGGAEETQYF. CDR3 DNA sequence: TGTGCCAGCTCAGGAGGAGCGGAAGAGACCCAGTACTTC.

The CDR3, as DNA: TGTGCCAGTAGTATCAGACAGGGTCGGGATGAGCAGTTCTTC. This codes for CASSIRQGRDEQFF. The chain is built from TRBV19 and TRBJ2-1; TRBD1 matches at 7 bases. The CDR3 is 14 residues long. Losses at the gene ends were 3 bases for V and 8 bases for J; bases not matched to a gene: 7. Germline CDR1 LNHDA, CDR2 SQIVND (reference sequence).

The V call is TRBV5-4, the J call TRBJ2-7, with 10 nucleotides matching TRBD2. Germline-derived CDR1 and CDR2 are SGHNT and YYREEE (reference sequence). The J segment lost 6 bases and the V segment lost 4 bases, leaving 13 bases of the junction unmatched. The CDR3 consists of 16 residues. This CDR3 reads CASSKKNSGRGGEQYF. The CDR3 DNA sequence: TGTGCCAGCAGCAAGAAGAACAGCGGGAGGGGCGGCGAGCAGTACTTC. Using reference TRBV5-4 and TRBJ2-7 for the parts outside the CDR3, the full variable domain is ETGVTQSPTHLIKTRGQQVTLRCSSQSGHNTVSWYQQALGQGPQFIFQYYREEENGRGNFPPRFSGLQFPNYSSELNVNALELDDSALYLCASSKKNSGRGGEQYFGPGTRLTVT.

CDR3 DNA: TGTGCCAGCAGCCCGAAAAGCGGTGCTAGCACAGATACGCAGTATTTT. It translates to CASSPKSGASTDTQYF. V and J are TRBV5-4 and TRBJ2-3, with D possibly being TRBD2 (5 bases). The germline V gene encodes CDR1 SGHNT and CDR2 YYREEE (reference sequence). Trimming took off 4 bases at V and 0 bases at J, with 15 bases between the two ends. The CDR3 has 16 amino acids.

The chain couples TRBV25-1 to TRBJ1-1, with D perhaps TRBD1 (5 bases). The germline V gene has CDR1 MGHDK and CDR2 SYGVNS. CDR3 size: 16 residues. Trimming shortened V by 3 bases and J by 1 base, and 15 bases separated the two germline ends. CDR3 nucleotide sequence: TGTGCCAGCAGTGACGTTGCGGGGGTAGCGAACACTGAAGCTTTCTTT. Its translation is CASSDVAGVANTEAFF.

This clone was counted between two and nine times. The genes are TRBV27 and TRBJ2-5, with D unclear. Near its end, the DNA agrees better with TRBJ2-7, so the J call may be wrong. The CDR3 totals 13 residues. Germline CDR1 reads MNHEY; CDR2 reads SMNVEV (reference sequence). The CDR3 loop reads CASSLGQVYEQYF. Written as DNA, the CDR3 is TGTGCCAGCAGTTTAGGGCAGGTCTACGAGCAGTACTTC.

This clone appeared once. The CDR3 nucleotides read TGTGCCAGCAGCTTACACCCCGGGACAGACTACGAGCAGTACTTC. Encoded protein: CASSLHPGTDYEQYF. V and J are TRBV11-3 and TRBJ2-7; 7 bases line up with TRBD1. The V gene end was trimmed by 2 bases and the J gene end by 3 bases; junction bases not matched to a gene: 7. The CDR3 has 15 amino acids. Germline V gene lookup returns CDR1 SGHNT and CDR2 YENEEA. The complete variable domain, with remaining parts taken from reference TRBV11-3 and TRBJ2-7, reads EAGVVQSPRYKIIEKKQPVAFWCNPISGHNTLYWYLQNLGQGPELLIRYENEEAVDDSQLPKDRFSAERLKGVDSTLKIQPAELGDSAVYLCASSLHPGTDYEQYFGPGTRLTVT.

As DNA, the CDR3 is TGTGCCAGCAGTGATGGATGGGCTGGCGACAGTGAGACCCAGTACTTC. Encoded protein: CASSDGWAGDSETQYF. The chain combines TRBV2 with TRBJ2-5, with D possibly matching TRBD1 (5 bases). Trimming took off 3 bases at V and 5 bases at J, with 19 bases between the two ends. Germline V gene data show CDR1 as SNHLY and CDR2 as FYNNEI. The CDR3 loop spans 16 amino acids.

The gene calls are TRBV6-4 and TRBJ2-3, with 8 nucleotides matching TRBD2. V lost 9 bases to trimming and J lost 0 bases; unmatched junction nucleotides: 5. In germline, CDR1 is MRHNA, CDR2 SNTAGT. CDR3 size: 14 residues. The CDR3 DNA is TGTGCCAGTAGAGCGGGAGCTAGCACAGATACGCAGTATTTT. Its protein is CASRAGASTDTQYF.

The sample holds one count of this clone. The CDR3 DNA is TGTGCCAGCAGCTTAGACATAGGGGCCGAGCAGTACTTC. Its protein is CASSLDIGAEQYF. The V call is TRBV7-8, the J call TRBJ2-7; D is perhaps TRBD1 (5 bases). CDR3 length: 13 residues. The V gene's germline CDR1 is SGHVS and CDR2 FQNEAQ. The ends were cut back, 1 base at V and 6 bases at J, with 10 bases in the middle. Drawing the rest from reference TRBV7-8 and TRBJ2-7, the complete variable domain is GAGVSQSPRYKVAKRGQDVALRCDPISGHVSLFWYQQALGQGPEFLTYFQNEAQLDKSGLPSDRFFAERPEGSVSTLKIQRTQQEDSAVYLCASSLDIGAEQYFGPGTRLTVT.

In this sample, this clone turned up once. This rearrangement joins TRBV6-5 to TRBJ1-6; possibly TRBD1 for D (5 bases). The germline gives CDR1 MNHEY, CDR2 SVGAGI. Between the trimmed V and J ends, which lost 2 bases and 8 bases, there was a span of 16 bases. The CDR3 runs to 16 residues. The CDR3 spells CASSYMTAGGYSPLHF. The DNA of the CDR3 is TGTGCCAGCAGTTACATGACGGCGGGGGGGTATTCACCCCTCCACTTT.

The chain carries TRBV7-7 and TRBJ2-5; TRBD1 aligns across 9 bases. V shed 4 bases, J shed 5 bases, and the junction held 8 bases outside the gene matches. The length of the CDR3 is 15 residues. Germline CDR1 SSHAT, CDR2 FNYEAQ (reference sequence). The CDR3 loop is CASSSGTGNEETQYF. In DNA form, the CDR3 reads TGTGCCAGCAGCTCCGGGACAGGGAACGAGGAGACCCAGTACTTC.

The chain carries TRBV5-1 and TRBJ2-7; D uncertain. In germline, CDR1 is SGHRS, CDR2 YFSETQ. This CDR3 is built from 14 residues. V was trimmed by 0 bases and J by 0 bases, leaving 7 bases between them. The DNA for the CDR3 is TGCGCCAGCAGCTTGGATCCCATCTCCTACGAGCAGTACTTC. Protein sequence: CASSLDPISYEQYF.

This clone was seen only once. The chain carries TRBV5-1 and TRBJ2-5; 10 bases agree with TRBD1. V dropped 7 bases and J dropped 5; count of bases not matched to a gene: 8. The germline V gene encodes CDR1 SGHRS and CDR2 YFSETQ. The length of the CDR3 is 14 residues. CDR3 bases: TGCGCCAGCTCCGGGACAGGGGCGGAGGAGACCCAGTACTTC. Protein: CASSGTGAEETQYF.

The V and J genes are TRBV29-1 and TRBJ2-3; no reliable D call. The CDR3 covers 12 residues. The ends were cut back, 4 bases at V and 1 base at J, with 6 bases in the middle. CDR1 is SQVTM and CDR2 is ANQGSEA in the germline V gene. This CDR3 is CSVGPRTDTQYF. CDR3 coding DNA: TGCAGCGTTGGGCCCCGCACAGATACGCAGTATTTT.